What follows are 27 T cell receptor beta chains derived from one specimen sequenced in a study of shared clonotypes between healthy human individuals. Clones were sequenced by immunoSEQ multiplex PCR, and TCRdb holds only the in-frame ones, with some missing. This table has around 2.5 million clones, under 95% appearing once. Input material: naive CD4+ T cells from PBMCs. Specified subset: CD45RA+ positively selected. Receptor source: a man in his late teens or twenties in good health. Some clones in this sample may be carry-over from other donors' samples.

This clone was picked up one time. The chain uses TRBV5-4 and TRBJ2-1, with TRBD2 as a possible D gene (6 bases). The germline gives CDR1 SGHNT, CDR2 YYREEE (reference sequence). V shed 4 bases and J shed 3 bases, with 11 bases lying between them. The CDR3 has 14 residues. Here the CDR3 reads CASSPPGLYNEQFF. The CDR3 region has the DNA TGTGCCAGCAGCCCCCCGGGACTCTACAATGAGCAGTTCTTC.

The chain carries TRBV9 and TRBJ2-7; 10 positions agree with TRBD2. The length of the CDR3 is 17 residues. Germline lookup yields CDR1 SGDLS and CDR2 YYNGEE. With 4 bases clipped from V and 0 bases from J, the junction kept 10 bases outside the gene matches. CDR3 amino acids: CASSSDLSGRSSYEQYF. The CDR3 DNA sequence: TGTGCCAGCAGCTCCGACCTTAGCGGGAGGAGCTCCTACGAGCAGTACTTC.

Worth noting for this clone: Other DNA sequences in the same sample also yield this CDR3. This chain joins TRBV5-4 and TRBJ2-3; D unclear. V lost 0 bases and J 3 bases, leaving 5 bases between the germline ends. The CDR3 has 13 amino acids. Germline V gene lookup returns CDR1 SGHNT and CDR2 YYREEE (reference sequence). CDR3 sequence: CASSLVATDTQYF. CDR3 bases: TGTGCCAGCAGCTTGGTCGCGACAGATACGCAGTATTTT.

The chain uses TRBV7-2 and TRBJ1-1, with a possible D match to TRBD1 (5 bases). From germline, CDR1 is SGHTA and CDR2 FQGNSA. V was shortened by 7 bases and J by 0 bases, with 15 bases between the two germline ends. CDR3 size: 15 residues. CDR3 DNA: TGTGCCAGCACAATAGACTGGGGGGTGAACACTGAAGCTTTCTTT. Translated: CASTIDWGVNTEAFF.

This chain connects TRBV6-6 to TRBJ2-7; TRBD2 matches 10 bases. The CDR3 totals 15 residues. Germline CDR1 MNHNY, CDR2 SVGAGI (reference sequence). Unmatched junction bases numbered 10, after V lost 6 bases and J lost 5 bases. Here the CDR3 reads CASRASGSTNHEQYF. For the CDR3, the DNA is TGTGCCAGCAGGGCTAGCGGGAGCACCAACCACGAGCAGTACTTC.

The chain links TRBV2 to TRBJ2-7; no firm D call. Trimming left V 8 bases short and J 3 bases short, with 23 bases between. From germline, CDR1 is SNHLY and CDR2 FYNNEI. CDR3 length: 16 amino acids. CDR3 protein: CASSKSTPAVHYEQYF. The DNA for the CDR3 is TGTGCCAGCTCAAAATCCACACCGGCCGTACACTACGAGCAGTACTTC.

The rearrangement joins TRBV5-1 to TRBJ1-1; 9 bases fit TRBD1. The CDR3 length is 15 residues. J was trimmed by 7 bases and V by 2 bases; bases with no gene match: 9. Per the germline V gene, CDR1 is SGHRS and CDR2 is YFSETQ. The CDR3 protein is CASSFEGQGYGEAFF. DNA for the CDR3: TGCGCCAGCAGCTTCGAGGGACAGGGATACGGTGAAGCTTTCTTT.

The DNA for the CDR3 is TGTGCCAGTAGTATTGGAGGGTACGAGCCCCAGCATTTT. It specifies CASSIGGYEPQHF. V usage is TRBV19 and J usage is TRBJ1-5; no reliable D call. Trimming left V 3 bases short and J 8 bases short, with 11 bases between. The CDR3 consists of 13 residues. CDR1 is LNHDA, CDR2 SQIVND, per germline (reference sequence). Full variable domain (rest looked up from reference TRBV19 and TRBJ1-5): DGGITQSPKYLFRKEGQNVTLSCEQNLNHDAMYWYRQDPGQGLRLIYYSQIVNDFQKGDIAEGYSVSREKKESFPLTVTSAQKNPTAFYLCASSIGGYEPQHFGDGTRLSIL.

This CDR3 is CASSYRRQGHQETQYF. The CDR3 DNA reads as TGTGCCAGCAGTTACCGACGACAGGGGCACCAAGAGACCCAGTACTTC. The chain employs TRBV6-5 and TRBJ2-5; 8 bases align to TRBD1. Per the germline V gene, CDR1 is MNHEY and CDR2 is SVGAGI. This CDR3 is built from 16 residues. Losses at the gene ends were 2 bases for V and 0 bases for J; bases not matched to a gene: 5.

This clone turned up a few times. This chain links TRBV7-6 with TRBJ1-1; D is uncertain. This CDR3 region has 13 residues. CDR1 SGHVS and CDR2 FNYEAQ come from the germline V gene. The V end was cut by 6 bases, the J end by 1 base, with 9 bases between. CDR3 loop: CASSTGPNTEAFF. The CDR3 nucleotides are TGTGCCAGCAGTACCGGACCGAACACTGAAGCTTTCTTT. Full variable domain (remainder filled in from reference TRBV7-6 and TRBJ1-1): GAGVSQSPRYKVTKRGQDVALRCDPISGHVSLYWYRQALGQGPEFLTYFNYEAQQDKSGLPNDRFSAERPEGSISTLTIQRTEQRDSAMYRCASSTGPNTEAFFGQGTRLTVV.

The genes are TRBV10-1 and TRBJ2-7, with a tentative D call TRBD2 (6 bases). Germline V gives CDR1 WNHNN, CDR2 SYGVQD (reference sequence). V lost 2 bases and J lost 7, with 12 bases in between. The CDR3 covers 13 residues. The CDR3 sequence is CASSEQQAGEQYF. The CDR3 DNA is TGCGCCAGCAGTGAGCAGCAGGCGGGGGAGCAGTACTTC.

This chain links TRBV4-1 with TRBJ1-4; D not resolved. Germline assignment: CDR1 MGHRA and CDR2 YSYEKL. Trimming shortened V by 3 bases and J by 0 bases, and 5 bases separated the two germline ends. This CDR3 is 14 amino acids long. The CDR3 protein is CASSQFATNEKLFF. CDR3 nucleotides: TGCGCCAGCAGCCAGTTTGCAACTAATGAAAAACTGTTTTTT.

The chain links TRBV5-6 to TRBJ2-7; D gene ambiguous. From germline, CDR1 is SGHDT and CDR2 YYEEEE. The CDR3 covers 17 residues. V was clipped by 3 bases and J by 3 bases, with 22 bases between them. CDR3 DNA: TGTGCCAGCAGCTCCCTGAGAGAGGCCAACTCATTCTACGAGCAGTACTTC. Amino acid sequence: CASSSLREANSFYEQYF.

The chain employs TRBV19 and TRBJ1-5; the match to TRBD1 covers 7 bases. V trimming: 4 bases; J trimming: 2 bases; junction bases outside the gene matches: 8. The CDR3 totals 16 residues. Germline CDR1 and CDR2: LNHDA and SQIVND (reference sequence). In nucleotides, the CDR3 is TGTGCCAGTAGTAGGGGACAGCTGTTTGGCAATCAGCCCCAGCATTTT. Residues: CASSRGQLFGNQPQHF. The whole variable domain, filled in from reference TRBV19 and TRBJ1-5, reads DGGITQSPKYLFRKEGQNVTLSCEQNLNHDAMYWYRQDPGQGLRLIYYSQIVNDFQKGDIAEGYSVSREKKESFPLTVTSAQKNPTAFYLCASSRGQLFGNQPQHFGDGTRLSIL.

V gene TRBV2 combines with J gene TRBJ2-7; 7 bases fit TRBD2. CDR1 is SNHLY, CDR2 FYNNEI, per germline. J lost 2 bases, V lost 6 bases, and 4 bases had no gene match. This CDR3 is built from 13 residues. CDR3 in amino acids: CASRAGVPYEQYF. In DNA, the CDR3 is TGTGCCAGCAGGGCGGGAGTTCCCTACGAGCAGTACTTC. The full variable domain, in which reference TRBV2 and TRBJ2-7 provide the parts outside the CDR3, is EPEVTQTPSHQVTQMGQEVILRCVPISNHLYFYWYRQILGQKVEFLVSFYNNEISEKSEIFDDQFSVERPDGSNFTLKIRSTKLEDSAMYFCASRAGVPYEQYFGPGTRLTVT.

The V gene is TRBV15, the J gene TRBJ2-1; TRBD2 matches at 11 bases. J gave up 5 bases and V 2 bases, and 8 bases lay outside the gene matches. The CDR3 runs to 17 residues. The germline V gene has CDR1 LNHNV and CDR2 YYDKDF (reference sequence). The CDR3 is CATSRPPPGLADNEQFF. The DNA of the CDR3 is TGTGCCACCAGCAGACCACCCCCGGGACTAGCGGACAATGAGCAGTTCTTC.

V is TRBV29-1 and J is TRBJ1-2; D remains unclear. V was cut by 5 bases and J by 7 bases, with 17 bases left in between. The CDR3 spans 13 residues. Germline loops: CDR1 SQVTM, CDR2 ANQGSEA. The CDR3 spells CSVSRSEDVGYTF. The CDR3 DNA follows: TGCAGCGTTTCTCGTTCCGAAGATGTTGGCTACACCTTC.

The CDR3 region has the DNA TGTGCCAGCAGCGTCTTCAGTCACTATGGCTACACCTTC. The encoded protein is CASSVFSHYGYTF. This rearrangement joins TRBV9 to TRBJ1-2; D is unresolved. V gave up 2 bases and J gave up 3 bases, with 8 bases separating them. Germline CDR1 reads SGDLS; CDR2 reads YYNGEE. The CDR3 loop spans 13 amino acids.

The rearrangement uses TRBV13 and TRBJ2-1, with 7 positions matching TRBD1. This CDR3 comprises 14 residues. The V gene end was trimmed by 5 bases and the J gene end by 4 bases; junction bases not matched to a gene: 5. CDR1 and CDR2 (germline): PRHDT, FYEKMQ (reference sequence). This CDR3 reads CASSPRDSYNEQFF. The CDR3 DNA reads as TGTGCCAGCAGCCCCAGGGACAGTTACAATGAGCAGTTCTTC.

This chain links TRBV30 with TRBJ1-2; D perhaps matches TRBD1 (5 bases). The CDR3 has 13 amino acids. The ends were cut back, 5 bases at V and 5 bases at J, with 15 bases in the middle. Germline V gene sequence: CDR1 GTSNPN, CDR2 SVGIG (reference sequence). In DNA, the CDR3 is TGTGCCTGGGGCAGACAGAAAGATTATGGCTACACCTTC. It specifies CAWGRQKDYGYTF.

The chain links TRBV6-1 to TRBJ1-3; D gene ambiguous. The V and J ends lost 4 bases and 6 bases respectively, with 13 bases between them. The CDR3 runs 14 residues. The germline V gene has CDR1 MNHNS and CDR2 SASEGT. Written as DNA, the CDR3 is TGTGCCAGCAGTGCCCAACCCCGTTTAAACACCATATATTTT. It yields the protein CASSAQPRLNTIYF.

The V call is TRBV28, the J call TRBJ2-1; TRBD2 aligns across 7 bases. CDR3 length: 12 amino acids. Germline V lookup: CDR1 MDHEN, CDR2 SYDVKM. J gave up 9 bases and V 6 bases, and 5 bases lay outside the gene matches. This CDR3 reads CASSQGGSEQFF. The CDR3 region has the DNA TGTGCCAGCAGCCAGGGAGGGAGTGAGCAGTTCTTC.

The chain recombines TRBV5-6 with TRBJ1-1; unclear D gene. The CDR3 extends over 15 amino acids. V lost 4 bases, J lost 1 base, and 14 bases lay in between. Germline values: CDR1 SGHDT, CDR2 YYEEEE. The CDR3 DNA reads as TGTGCCAGCAGCCGGTCAGAGAGTTGGAACACTGAAGCTTTCTTT. It translates to CASSRSESWNTEAFF.

In the case of this clone: Other nucleotide sequences in the sample specify the same CDR3. The chain uses TRBV27 and TRBJ2-7, with a tentative D call TRBD2 (5 bases). V was trimmed by 3 bases and J by 2 bases, leaving 8 bases between them. From germline, CDR1 is MNHEY and CDR2 SMNVEV (reference sequence). This CDR3 has 13 amino acids. Written as DNA, the CDR3 is TGTGCCAGCAGTTTGAGGGCCCCCTACGAGCAGTACTTC. As protein: CASSLRAPYEQYF.

This sequence joins TRBV28 and TRBJ2-2, with D perhaps given as TRBD1 or TRBD2 (5 bases each). V was pared by 6 bases and J by 5 bases, with 16 bases between. Germline assignment: CDR1 MDHEN and CDR2 SYDVKM. The CDR3 loop spans 15 amino acids. The CDR3, as DNA: TGTGCCAGCAGCGGGACCAGGGTTCCTACCGGGGAGCTGTTTTTT. Residues: CASSGTRVPTGELFF.

The CDR3 spells CASSPSVLGSYEQYF. The CDR3 nucleotides read TGCGCCAGCAGCCCCTCGGTACTTGGGTCCTACGAGCAGTACTTC. The genes are TRBV5-1 and TRBJ2-7; D remains unclear. V lost 4 bases to trimming and J lost 1 base, with 15 bases between them. Germline V gene lookup returns CDR1 SGHRS and CDR2 YFSETQ. The CDR3 is 15 residues long.

For the CDR3, the DNA is TGTGCCTGGAGTGCTTTGCCAGGGCGTATCGGCGGGGAGCTGTTTTTT. Translation gives CAWSALPGRIGGELFF. The chain uses TRBV30 and TRBJ2-2; the D gene is possibly TRBD1 (5 bases). The CDR3 is made up of 16 amino acids. Germline V gene data show CDR1 as GTSNPN and CDR2 as SVGIG (reference sequence). V lost 1 base and J 7 bases, leaving 19 bases between the germline ends.